This T cell receptor beta chain was captured by sequencing in a study of CD8 T cells in ankylosing spondylitis. Study-wide findings and caveats: Seven to nine highly homologous variants made up a TCR beta motif that seemed to typify ankylosing spondylitis blood.

In making TCR beta libraries, quantitative 5'-RACE with molecular barcodes was used. Each CDR3 protein is one row after TCRdb ran MiXCR on the 5' RACE reads. The data show roughly 230,000 distinct CDR3 sequences, over 15% seen once. Losses at the gene ends were 6 bases for V and 2 bases for J; bases not matched to a gene: 6. The CDR3 spans 15 residues. Germline CDR1 reads MGHRA; CDR2 reads YSYEKL. A few counts support this clonotype. Its cognate antigen is unknown. The source is a male donor with ankylosing spondylitis or in good health (not recorded which). Sequencing input: blood, either unsorted or a sorted T cell fraction (not recorded which). This rearrangement joins TRBV4-1 to TRBJ2-7, with 11 positions matching TRBD2. CDR3 protein: CASSDTSGSPYEQYF. CDR3 bases: TGCGCCAGCAGTGACACTAGCGGGAGTCCCTACGAGCAGTACTTC.